This T cell receptor beta chain is from a study of response to subunit inactivated influenza vaccine. General observations from the study: Authors suggested seasonal influenza vaccinations each recruit few new T cells.

For this clonotype: What it binds is unknown.

Via MiXCR, TCRdb re-called the RT-PCR reads, giving one row per CDR3 protein. The table records a few hundred thousand distinct CDR3 sequences, 13% to 15% of them present only once. The receptor's source is a man over 45 who received an inactivated influenza vaccine. This sample comprised PBMCs from blood, obtained about 12 days after vaccination.

CDR3 sequence: CATSRGGRQGLATNSPLHF. The DNA for the CDR3 is TGTGCCACCAGCAGAGGGGGAAGACAGGGTTTGGCGACTAATTCACCCCTCCACTTT. The V gene is TRBV15, the J gene TRBJ1-6, with 7 nucleotides matching TRBD1. The length of the CDR3 is 19 residues. V dropped 1 base and J dropped 6; count of bases not matched to a gene: 15. CDR1 and CDR2 (germline): LNHNV, YYDKDF (reference sequence).